The 26 T cell receptor beta chains below come from one sample, sequenced in a study of blood T cells in healthy people across ages. Primers used in a second PCR of about 6 to 11 cycles were a sample-barcoded 5' primer and a J-beta primer mix. TCRdb processed the 5' RACE reads anew with MiXCR; each CDR3 protein has one entry. The data contain about 970,000 distinct CDR3 sequences, about 51% of them singletons. The sequenced material came from blood. The receptors stem from a woman aged 60 to 75 in good health.

For the CDR3, the DNA is TGTGCCAGCAAAAAAATTAGCGGGAGAAAGAGTGAGCAGTTCTTC. Encoded protein: CASKKISGRKSEQFF. This chain links TRBV12-3 or TRBV12-4 with TRBJ2-7; 9 bases line up with TRBD2. The J call could be wrong; TRBJ2-1 is a better fit for the DNA end. CDR3 length: 15 residues.

In its sample, this clonotype was seen once. The J gene is TRBJ1-2, the V gene TRBV27; weak D call: TRBD1 (5 bases). Deletions cut 6 bases from V and 4 bases from J, with 15 bases between. Per the germline V gene, CDR1 is MNHEY and CDR2 is SMNVEV (reference sequence). The CDR3 totals 14 residues. CDR3 in amino acids: CASSPRPDSYGYTF. The DNA of the CDR3 is TGTGCCAGCAGCCCGCGACCTGACAGCTATGGCTACACCTTC.

The V gene is TRBV5-1, the J gene TRBJ2-5; 8 bases align to TRBD2. CDR1 and CDR2 (germline): SGHRS, YFSETQ. The junction had 7 bases not matched to a gene; V was cut back by 1 base and J by 5 bases. There are 15 residues in the CDR3. The CDR3 coding sequence is TGCGCCAGCAGCTTGTTGGCAGCGGGAGATGAGACCCAGTACTTC. Its protein product is CASSLLAAGDETQYF.

In its sample, this clonotype was seen many times. V usage is TRBV5-1 and J usage is TRBJ1-2, with 7 bases matching TRBD1. The CDR3 has 14 residues. The germline gives CDR1 SGHRS, CDR2 YFSETQ. Trimming removed 0 bases from V and 2 bases from J; junction bases left unmatched: 1. Written as DNA, the CDR3 is TGCGCCAGCAGCTTGGACAGGGGAAACTATGGCTACACCTTC. This translates into CASSLDRGNYGYTF. Variable domain in full (rest from reference TRBV5-1 and TRBJ1-2): KAGVTQTPRYLIKTRGQQVTLSCSPISGHRSVSWYQQTPGQGLQFLFEYFSETQRNKGNFPGRFSGRQFSNSRSEMNVSTLELGDSALYLCASSLDRGNYGYTFGSGTRLTVV.

This clonotype was detected only a few times. The V call is TRBV29-1, the J call TRBJ2-5; the D gene is possibly TRBD2 (5 bases). V was shortened by 3 bases and J by 5 bases, with 10 bases between the two germline ends. The germline gives CDR1 SQVTM, CDR2 ANQGSEA. The CDR3 is made up of 12 amino acids. The DNA of the CDR3 is TGCAGCGTTGAGAATACGGGGGAGACCCAGTACTTC. Amino acids: CSVENTGETQYF.

The sample holds a few counts of this clonotype. V usage is TRBV6-5 and J usage is TRBJ2-7; TRBD2 matches 8 bases. The V gene end was trimmed by 2 bases and the J gene end by 6 bases; junction bases not matched to a gene: 6. The CDR3 sequence is 14 residues long. Per germline, CDR1 MNHEY and CDR2 SVGAGI. The chain's CDR3 is CASSYGTSYSEQYF. The CDR3 DNA is TGTGCCAGCAGTTACGGGACTAGTTATTCCGAGCAGTACTTC.

The chain is built from TRBV6-4 and TRBJ2-1; D is unclear. V was cut by 2 bases and J by 6 bases, with 11 bases left in between. The CDR3 covers 14 residues. Germline V CDR1 and CDR2: MRHNA, SNTAGT. Here the CDR3 DNA reads TGTGCCAGCAGTGACCTTGAGGTGGGCAATGAGCAGTTCTTC. This translates into CASSDLEVGNEQFF.

The V gene is TRBV7-2, the J gene TRBJ2-1, with a weak D call TRBD2 (6 bases). The CDR3 is 16 residues long. Germline CDR1 and CDR2: SGHTA and FQGNSA. V lost 5 bases and J 0 bases, leaving 14 bases between the germline ends. The CDR3 DNA is TGTGCCAGCAGCCGTCTCGCGGGGAGCTCCTACAATGAGCAGTTCTTC. Translated, it gives CASSRLAGSSYNEQFF.

The chain recombines TRBV6-5 with TRBJ2-7; maybe TRBD1 (6 bases). The J call is doubtful: the DNA matches TRBJ2-5 better. The germline V gene encodes CDR1 MNHEY and CDR2 SVGAGI. The CDR3 is made up of 14 amino acids. The CDR3 loop is CASSYTQDSQTQYF. CDR3 bases: TGTGCCAGCAGTTACACCCAGGACAGTCAGACCCAGTACTTC.

The V gene is TRBV18, the J gene TRBJ2-1; TRBD2 matches 9 bases. The CDR3 has 15 residues. CDR1 is KGHSH and CDR2 is LQKENI in the germline V gene. Trimming at V came to 4 bases and at J to 4 bases, leaving 5 bases not matched to a gene. The CDR3 region is CASSRPTSGYNEQFF. CDR3 nucleotide sequence: TGTGCCAGCTCACGGCCGACTAGCGGATACAATGAGCAGTTCTTC.

The genes are TRBV12-3 or TRBV12-4 and TRBJ1-5; unclear D gene. Trimming took 5 bases from V and 3 from J, leaving 14 bases between them. CDR3 length: 15 residues. CDR3 in amino acids: CASSPGLGFNQPQHF. Written as DNA, the CDR3 is TGTGCCAGCAGTCCGGGCCTTGGCTTCAATCAGCCCCAGCATTTT.

The CDR3 coding sequence is TGTGCCAGCAGCTTAGTGATAGGGGGTGACGAGCAGTACTTC. This encodes CASSLVIGGDEQYF. The V and J genes are TRBV7-6 and TRBJ2-4, with D perhaps TRBD1 (6 bases). Matching the DNA end better, TRBJ2-7 makes the J call doubtful. The length of the CDR3 is 14 residues. Germline CDR1 and CDR2: SGHVS and FNYEAQ.

Turning to this clonotype: At one end the junction does not follow the germline gene, possibly because of a read error. This rearrangement joins TRBV6-5 to TRBJ2-2; 7 bases fit TRBD2. Per germline, CDR1 MNHEY and CDR2 SVGAGI. This CDR3 is built from 14 residues. The CDR3, as DNA: TGTGCCAGCAGCTCGCGGCAGCCGAGCGGGGAGTTGTTTTTT. Its translation is CASSSRQPSGELFF.

Note on this clonotype: Just one base apart from a much larger clone, this may be a read error. The rearrangement joins TRBV5-1 to TRBJ1-1; 9 bases align to TRBD1. Trimming removed 3 bases from V and 0 bases from J; junction bases left unmatched: 0. Germline CDR1 reads SGHRS; CDR2 reads YFSETQ. This CDR3 spans 14 amino acids. In DNA, the CDR3 is TGCGCCAGCAGCTGGACAGGGGTGAACACTGAAGCTTTCTTT. It encodes CASSWTGVNTEAFF.

The gene calls are TRBV7-2 and TRBJ2-7, with TRBD1 matching 8 bases. With the DNA end fitting TRBJ2-4 better, the J assignment may be wrong. The CDR3 loop spans 17 amino acids. Germline V gene sequence: CDR1 SGHTA, CDR2 FQGNSA. Here the CDR3 reads CASSLVGTGGAKNIQYF. The DNA for the CDR3 is TGTGCCAGCAGCTTAGTAGGGACAGGTGGAGCCAAAAACATTCAGTACTTC.

V usage is TRBV12-3 or TRBV12-4 and J usage is TRBJ1-6; D is possibly TRBD1 (6 bases). Trimming removed 3 bases at V and 8 bases at J, with 14 bases between. This CDR3 comprises 15 residues. The CDR3 nucleotides read TGTGCCAGCAGTTTCGGGGGCTCAAATCATTCACCCCTCCACTTT. It specifies CASSFGGSNHSPLHF.

The chain uses TRBV7-9 and TRBJ1-1; 10 bases agree with TRBD1. V dropped 5 bases and J dropped 4; count of bases not matched to a gene: 10. The CDR3 sequence is 16 residues long. Germline values: CDR1 SEHNR, CDR2 FQNEAQ (reference sequence). CDR3 bases: TGTGCCAGCAGCCCGGGACAGGGGCTTCTTATCACTGAAGCTTTCTTT. Amino acids: CASSPGQGLLITEAFF.

The gene calls are TRBV5-6 and TRBJ2-7; D is undetermined. The CDR3 totals 12 residues. Germline V lookup: CDR1 SGHDT, CDR2 YYEEEE. V was clipped by 2 bases and J by 3 bases, with 6 bases between them. DNA of the CDR3: TGTGCCAGCAGCTTTGCGGACTACGAGCAGTACTTC. Amino acids: CASSFADYEQYF.

V gene TRBV12-3 or TRBV12-4 combines with J gene TRBJ2-7, with TRBD1 matching 9 bases. CDR3 length equals 14 residues. With V trimmed by 6 bases and J by 6 bases, 9 bases remained unmatched. CDR3: CASSITGGWGEQYF. As DNA, the CDR3 is TGTGCCAGCAGCATTACAGGGGGCTGGGGCGAGCAGTACTTC.

This clonotype was counted ten times or more. This chain connects TRBV29-1 to TRBJ2-3; 7 bases line up with TRBD2. Germline lookup yields CDR1 SQVTM and CDR2 ANQGSEA. J lost 3 bases, V lost 4 bases, and 1 base had no gene match. The CDR3 sequence is 12 residues long. Written as DNA, the CDR3 is TGCAGCGTTGGCGGGGGAACAGATACGCAGTATTTT. Residues: CSVGGGTDTQYF.

The sample holds a few counts of this clonotype. The chain is built from TRBV29-1 and TRBJ2-1, with D unclear. The J call is doubtful: the DNA matches TRBJ2-7 better. The CDR3 is 13 residues long. Germline V gene lookup returns CDR1 SQVTM and CDR2 ANQGSEA. The CDR3 loop is CSVEINRGDEQYF. For the CDR3, the DNA is TGCAGCGTTGAAATCAATCGAGGAGATGAGCAGTACTTC.

The V call is TRBV7-9, the J call TRBJ1-1; D ambiguous. The CDR3 extends over 15 amino acids. V shed 6 bases and J shed 3 bases, with 17 bases lying between them. Per the germline V gene, CDR1 is SEHNR and CDR2 is FQNEAQ (reference sequence). DNA of the CDR3: TGTGCCAGCAGATTTCTGTCGGCTGCGGACACTGAAGCTTTCTTT. It is translated as CASRFLSAADTEAFF.

This chain joins TRBV20-1 and TRBJ2-3; D is perhaps TRBD2 (6 bases). This CDR3 comprises 14 residues. The V end was cut by 5 bases, the J end by 3 bases, with 15 bases between. CDR1 and CDR2 (germline): DFQATT, SNEGSKA (reference sequence). The CDR3 DNA is TGCAGTGCTCCCCTAGGAGGGCGGACAGATACGCAGTATTTT. Its protein product is CSAPLGGRTDTQYF.

The DNA of the CDR3 is TGTGCCAGCAGTCTAAGCCCGGGACAGGCTGACTATGGCTACACCTTC. Translated: CASSLSPGQADYGYTF. The chain couples TRBV12-3 or TRBV12-4 to TRBJ1-2; 8 nucleotides agree with TRBD1. The trim removed 5 bases at V and 3 bases at J, leaving 11 bases unmatched. The CDR3 contains 16 residues.

The CDR3 coding sequence is TGTGCCACCAGCGAGTCTCCCCCCGGGACCGAAACCTACGAGCAGTACTTC. It yields the protein CATSESPPGTETYEQYF. The genes are TRBV15 and TRBJ2-7; D tentatively reads TRBD1 or TRBD2 (5 bases each). Germline CDR1 reads LNHNV; CDR2 reads YYDKDF (reference sequence). CDR3 length: 17 residues. Between the trimmed V and J ends, which lost 5 bases and 2 bases, there was a span of 22 bases.

In this sample, this clonotype turned up a few times. The chain recombines TRBV7-9 with TRBJ1-6, with no clear D. V lost 0 bases and J lost 9, with 12 bases in between. The CDR3 covers 15 residues. Germline V lookup: CDR1 SEHNR, CDR2 FQNEAQ (reference sequence). CDR3 nucleotide sequence: TGTGCCAGCAGCTTAGCGTCGGCGATAGGTTCACCCCTCCACTTT. Residues: CASSLASAIGSPLHF.